This T cell receptor beta chain was captured by sequencing in a study of cytomegalovirus exposure and HLA in healthy donors. V was clipped by 10 bases and J by 6 bases, with 19 bases between them. Germline assignment: CDR1 SNHLY and CDR2 FYNNEI. The CDR3 extends over 15 amino acids. PCR involved 60 Vbeta and 13 Jbeta primers. TCRdb keeps only in-frame clones here, not all; method: immunoSEQ multiplex PCR. The sample gives some 170,000 clones, around 80% of which show up once; 3.5% to 4.5% is in the top ten. This clone was recorded only once. As yet, its antigen is unknown. Study-wide findings and caveats: Sequences of the TCR beta chain were said to predict the HLA-A and HLA-B alleles of most subjects accurately. Despite most TCR sequences being rare, some public TCRs occurred in many donors.

Sequenced input: PBMCs. This TCR derives from a woman in her sixties or seventies in good health and CMV-seropositive. V and J are TRBV2 and TRBJ1-6, with a possible D match to TRBD1 (5 bases). The CDR3 protein is CATRAARATNSPLHF. CDR3 DNA sequence: TGTGCCACCCGGGCCGCCAGGGCGACTAATTCACCCCTCCACTTT.